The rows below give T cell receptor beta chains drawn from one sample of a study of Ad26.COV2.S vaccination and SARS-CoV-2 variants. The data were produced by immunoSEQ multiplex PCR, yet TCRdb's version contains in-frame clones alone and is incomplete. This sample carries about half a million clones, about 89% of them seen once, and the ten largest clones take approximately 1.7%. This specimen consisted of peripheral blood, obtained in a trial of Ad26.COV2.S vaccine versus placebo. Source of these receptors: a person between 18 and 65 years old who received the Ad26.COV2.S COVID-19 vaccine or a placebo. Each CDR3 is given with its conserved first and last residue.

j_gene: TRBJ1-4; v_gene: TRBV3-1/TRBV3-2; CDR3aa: CASSQGREKLFF
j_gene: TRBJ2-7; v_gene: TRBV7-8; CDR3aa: CASRTGTSGIEQYF
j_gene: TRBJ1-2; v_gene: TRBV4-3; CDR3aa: CASSQGGWAYGYTF
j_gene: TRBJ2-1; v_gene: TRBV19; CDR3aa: CASSIGSSFKGGEQFF
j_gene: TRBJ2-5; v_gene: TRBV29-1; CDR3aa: CSFVTSEQETQYF
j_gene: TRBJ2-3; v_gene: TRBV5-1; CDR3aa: CASSLLSGSTDTQYF
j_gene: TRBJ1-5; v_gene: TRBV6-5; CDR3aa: CASSRTVGQPQHF
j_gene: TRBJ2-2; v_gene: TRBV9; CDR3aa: CASSVSLTGELFF
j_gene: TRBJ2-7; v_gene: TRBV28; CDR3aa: CASSLQRGGLYF
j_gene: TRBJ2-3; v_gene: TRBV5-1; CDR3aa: CASSLEGQGGPDTQYF
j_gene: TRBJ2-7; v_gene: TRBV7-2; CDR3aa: CASRGLAGVSYEQYF
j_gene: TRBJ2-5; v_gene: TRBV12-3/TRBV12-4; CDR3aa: CASSFGPQEDQYF
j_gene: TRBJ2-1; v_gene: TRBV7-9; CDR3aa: CASSLAGIRQNEQFF
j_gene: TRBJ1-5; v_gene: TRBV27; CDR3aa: CASSPRQSNQPQHF
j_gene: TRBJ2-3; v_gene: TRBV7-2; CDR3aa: CASSLGPSGGGDTQYF
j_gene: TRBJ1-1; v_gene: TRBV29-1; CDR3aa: CSARSVANTEAFF
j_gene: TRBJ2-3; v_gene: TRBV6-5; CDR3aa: CASSSGQRTDTQYF
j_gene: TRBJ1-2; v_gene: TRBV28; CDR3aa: CASSPGQNYGYTF
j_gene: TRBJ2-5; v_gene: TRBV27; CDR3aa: CASSVRNRGRAETQYF
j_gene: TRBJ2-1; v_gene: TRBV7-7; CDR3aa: CASSSIPGLAGVEQFF
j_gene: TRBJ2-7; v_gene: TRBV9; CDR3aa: CASSPSGGTSYEQYF
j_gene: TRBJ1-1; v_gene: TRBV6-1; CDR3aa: CASSEGQASNTEAFF
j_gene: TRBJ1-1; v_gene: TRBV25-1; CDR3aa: CASSEYGTGVNTEAFF
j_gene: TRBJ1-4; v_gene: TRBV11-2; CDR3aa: CASKLRGIREKLFF
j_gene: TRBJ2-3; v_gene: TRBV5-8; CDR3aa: CASSWRRGTDTQYF
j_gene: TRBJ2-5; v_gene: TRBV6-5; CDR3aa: CASRGPGTQYF
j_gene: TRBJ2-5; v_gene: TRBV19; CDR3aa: CASTLTGGGETQYF
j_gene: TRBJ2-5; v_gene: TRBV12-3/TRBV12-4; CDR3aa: CASSLLGKTQYF
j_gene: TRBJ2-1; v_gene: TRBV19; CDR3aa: CASSMAEGSSYNEQFF
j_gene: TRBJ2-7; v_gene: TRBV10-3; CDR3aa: CASGPGTNIYEQYF
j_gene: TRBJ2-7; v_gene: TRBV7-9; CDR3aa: CASSSHFDEQYF
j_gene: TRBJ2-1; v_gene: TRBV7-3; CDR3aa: CASALREGAYNEQFF
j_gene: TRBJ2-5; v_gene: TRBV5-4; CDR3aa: CASSLRTSGVGKETQYF
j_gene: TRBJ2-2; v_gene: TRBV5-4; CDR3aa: CASSLYLGTATGELFF
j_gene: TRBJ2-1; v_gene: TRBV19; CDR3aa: CASSASGGRTRGVNEQFF
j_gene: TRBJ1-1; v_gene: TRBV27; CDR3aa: CASSLQGDTEAFF
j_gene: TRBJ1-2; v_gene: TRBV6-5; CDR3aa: CASSRTLNYGYTF
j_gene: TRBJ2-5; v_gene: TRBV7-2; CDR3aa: CASSLVSGGLETQYF
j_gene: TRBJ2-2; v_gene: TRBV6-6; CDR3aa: CASSRQHTGELFF
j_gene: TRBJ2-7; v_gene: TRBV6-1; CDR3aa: CASSEAYSYEQYF
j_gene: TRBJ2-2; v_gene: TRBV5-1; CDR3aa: CASSLEGRGTGELFF
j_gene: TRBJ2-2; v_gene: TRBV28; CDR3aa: CASSFSIREFDTGELFF
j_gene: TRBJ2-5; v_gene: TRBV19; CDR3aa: CASSTYGYQETQYF
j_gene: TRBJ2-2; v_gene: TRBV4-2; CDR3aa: CASSQVAGGQFGELFF
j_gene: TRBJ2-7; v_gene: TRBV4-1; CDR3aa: CASSQALDRYYEQYF
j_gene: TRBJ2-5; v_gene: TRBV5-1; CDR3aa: CASSLGRGSSRYQETQYF
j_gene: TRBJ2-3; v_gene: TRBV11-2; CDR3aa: CASSFSGGGPTDTQYF
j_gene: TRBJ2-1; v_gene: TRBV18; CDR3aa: CASSPIDSIPYNEQFF
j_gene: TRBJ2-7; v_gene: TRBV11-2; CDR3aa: CASSTRPTSGFSYEQYF
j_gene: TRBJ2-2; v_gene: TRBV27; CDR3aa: CASKGSRDTYTGELFF